This TCR beta chain was found in a study of cytomegalovirus exposure and HLA in healthy donors. Study-wide results and caveats: Later analysis identified a missense DCLRE1C variant that was linked to TCR beta V- and J-gene trimming. In a later analysis, HLA-associated beta chains showed higher expansion and lower generation probabilities than comparable chains.

PCR involved 60 Vbeta and 13 Jbeta primers. TCRdb's copy holds only in-frame clones and misses some; the assay was immunoSEQ multiplex PCR. The top ten hold about 1.6% of the sample, which has 85,000 to 130,000 clones, around four fifths seen once. This clone was observed a few times. The antigen is unknown. Germline V gene sequence: CDR1 ENHRY, CDR2 SYGVKD. The CDR3 consists of 12 residues. The V and J ends lost 11 bases and 5 bases, in that order; junction bases with no gene match: 7. The chain carries TRBV10-3 and TRBJ2-7; TRBD1 aligns across 9 bases. The sequence derives from a man between 45 and 60 years old in good health and CMV-seronegative. Sequenced sample: PBMCs. The CDR3 DNA is TGTGCCGTGGGACAGGGTAAGAACGAGCAGTACGTC. Translating gives CAVGQGKNEQYV.